This paragraph covers one T cell receptor beta chain sequence. The sample originates from a study of blood T cell repertoires in COVID-19. Study summary: Samples representing acute and convalescent COVID-19 were sourced from the United States, Italy and Spain. PBMCs, B-cell-depleted T cells, or T cells provided the cDNA or gDNA that made up the material.

The method was immunoSEQ multiplex PCR; TCRdb's version includes in-frame clones alone and lacks a portion of them. This sample has 300,000 or so clones, with around four fifths found just once. This CDR3 comprises 12 residues. V was pared by 1 base and J by 7 bases, with 7 bases between. The sequenced sample consisted of peripheral blood. The TCR comes from a woman aged 45-65 years with active or convalescent COVID-19. The rearrangement links TRBV12-3 or TRBV12-4 to TRBJ1-1; D gene unclear. The CDR3 spells CASSLVRDEAFF. The CDR3 bases are TGTGCCAGCAGTTTAGTACGGGATGAAGCTTTCTTT.